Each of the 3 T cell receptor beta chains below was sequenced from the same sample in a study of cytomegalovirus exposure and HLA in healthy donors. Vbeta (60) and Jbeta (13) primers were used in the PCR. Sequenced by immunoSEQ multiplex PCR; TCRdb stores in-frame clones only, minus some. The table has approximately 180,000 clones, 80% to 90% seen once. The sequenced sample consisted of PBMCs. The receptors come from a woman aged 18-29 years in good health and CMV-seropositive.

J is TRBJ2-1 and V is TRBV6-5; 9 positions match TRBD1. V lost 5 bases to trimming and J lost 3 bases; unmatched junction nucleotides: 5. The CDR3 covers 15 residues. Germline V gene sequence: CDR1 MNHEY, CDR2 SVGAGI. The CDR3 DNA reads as TGTGCCAGCAGTAGGACAGGGGCCGACTACAATGAGCAGTTCTTC. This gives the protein CASSRTGADYNEQFF.

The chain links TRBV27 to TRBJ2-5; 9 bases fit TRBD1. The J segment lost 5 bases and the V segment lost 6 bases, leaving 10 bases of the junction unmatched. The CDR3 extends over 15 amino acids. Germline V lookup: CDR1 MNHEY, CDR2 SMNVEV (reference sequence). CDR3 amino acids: CASSQEQGAEETQYF. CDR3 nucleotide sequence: TGTGCCAGCAGCCAAGAACAGGGGGCGGAGGAGACCCAGTACTTC.

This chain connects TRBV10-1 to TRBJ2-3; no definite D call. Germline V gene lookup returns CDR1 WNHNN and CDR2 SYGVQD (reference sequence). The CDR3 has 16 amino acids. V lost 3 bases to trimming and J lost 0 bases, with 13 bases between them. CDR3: CASSDKAWASTDTQYF. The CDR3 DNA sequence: TGCGCCAGCAGTGATAAGGCTTGGGCTAGCACAGATACGCAGTATTTT.